The 31 T cell receptor beta chains in this list originate from one sample, sequenced in a study of cytomegalovirus exposure and HLA in healthy donors. A multiplex PCR was run with 60 Vbeta primers and 13 Jbeta primers. The protocol was immunoSEQ multiplex PCR, while the TCRdb copy is restricted to in-frame clones and leaves out a portion. The sample has 180,000 or so clones; 8.5% to 10% are singletons. The sample consisted of PBMCs. These receptors all stem from a woman between 25 and 40 years old in good health and CMV-seropositive.

This clone turned up a few times. The chain links TRBV5-4 to TRBJ2-1; 10 nucleotides align to TRBD2. The length of the CDR3 is 15 residues. Germline values: CDR1 SGHNT, CDR2 YYREEE (reference sequence). V gave up 4 bases and J gave up 9 bases; unmatched junction bases: 10. The CDR3 loop is CASSGSGRAHTEQFF. The CDR3 DNA is TGTGCCAGCAGCGGAAGCGGGAGGGCCCATACTGAGCAGTTCTTC.

The table lists this clone with a few counts. The rearrangement links TRBV5-8 to TRBJ2-1, with TRBD2 matching 7 bases. The germline V gene has CDR1 SGHTS and CDR2 YDEGEE. This CDR3 has 18 residues. V was clipped by 4 bases and J by 1 base; unmatched bases: 14. The CDR3 region is CASSTPGLSKRSYNEQFF. The CDR3 DNA reads TGTGCCAGCAGCACCCCGGGACTATCTAAGAGGTCCTACAATGAGCAGTTCTTC.

The chain recombines TRBV30 with TRBJ1-3; D may be TRBD1 (5 bases). Germline V gives CDR1 GTSNPN, CDR2 SVGIG (reference sequence). V lost 4 bases and J lost 2, with 15 bases in between. CDR3 size: 15 residues. CDR3 bases: TGTGCCTGGACCAAGACGGGGGGAGCTGGAAACACCATATATTTT. Translation: CAWTKTGGAGNTIYF.

The chain joins TRBV2 to TRBJ2-5, with D hard to call. The V and J ends lost 1 base and 1 base respectively, with 4 bases between them. The CDR3 is made up of 13 amino acids. Germline V gives CDR1 SNHLY, CDR2 FYNNEI. The CDR3 loop is CASSEDSQETQYF. The CDR3 bases are TGTGCCAGCAGTGAAGACAGCCAAGAGACCCAGTACTTC.

In its sample, this clone was seen a few times. The chain couples TRBV7-9 to TRBJ2-3; the match to TRBD1 covers 7 bases. The J segment lost 4 bases and the V segment lost 6 bases, leaving 4 bases of the junction unmatched. The CDR3 length is 13 residues. Per germline, CDR1 SEHNR and CDR2 FQNEAQ (reference sequence). Here the CDR3 reads CASSPTGADTQYF. Here the CDR3 DNA reads TGTGCCAGCAGTCCAACAGGGGCAGATACGCAGTATTTT.

This chain joins TRBV2 and TRBJ2-2; 8 nucleotides align to TRBD2. Per the germline V gene, CDR1 is SNHLY and CDR2 is FYNNEI. V was pared by 8 bases and J by 7 bases, with 12 bases of the junction left unmatched. This CDR3 spans 15 amino acids. Written as DNA, the CDR3 is TGTGCCAGCTGGAAACAGCGGGAGCGGGGCGGGGAGCTGTTTTTT. It specifies CASWKQRERGGELFF.

In its sample, this clone was seen a few times. This chain uses TRBV10-2 with TRBJ2-5, with TRBD2 as a possible D gene (7 bases). Trimming cost V 8 bases and J 4 bases, with 14 bases left between them. Looked up from germline, CDR1 is WSHSY and CDR2 is SAAADI. The CDR3 is 13 amino acids. In nucleotides, the CDR3 is TGCGCCAGCGGGAGGGGGATTGGAGAGACCCAGTACTTC. It is translated as CASGRGIGETQYF.

V gene TRBV7-5 combines with J gene TRBJ1-3. TRBV7-5 is labeled a pseudogene. This CDR3 is built from 23 residues. The CDR3 DNA reads TGTGCCAGAAGCTTAGCTGTTCCGGATGGAGCCTCCTTTGGTGGGTCCTCTGGAAACACCATATATTTT. Translating gives CARSLAVPDGASFGGSSGNTIYF.

This clone was counted a few times. CDR3 protein: CASSLGDYGYTF. As DNA, the CDR3 is TGTGCCAGCAGCTTGGGCGACTATGGCTACACCTTC. V is TRBV5-5 and J is TRBJ1-2, with unresolved D. The V gene lost 0 bases and the J gene lost 3 bases, with 3 bases spanning the gap. In germline, CDR1 is SGHKS, CDR2 YYEKEE (reference sequence). This CDR3 region has 12 residues. Using reference TRBV5-5 and TRBJ1-2 for the parts outside the CDR3, the full variable domain is DAGVTQSPTHLIKTRGQQVTLRCSPISGHKSVSWYQQVLGQGPQFIFQYYEKEERGRGNFPDRFSARQFPNYSSELNVNALLLGDSALYLCASSLGDYGYTFGSGTRLTVV.

This clone was seen a few times. V and J are TRBV5-1 and TRBJ2-1; 12 bases are a match to TRBD2. V shed 0 bases, J shed 5 bases, and the junction held 6 bases outside the gene matches. Germline V gene data show CDR1 as SGHRS and CDR2 as YFSETQ. This CDR3 region has 17 residues. The CDR3 sequence is CASSLGLLAGGNNEQFF. The CDR3 region has the DNA TGCGCCAGCAGCTTGGGCCTACTAGCGGGGGGCAACAATGAGCAGTTCTTC.

The chain employs TRBV19 and TRBJ1-2; the D is unclear. Germline lookup yields CDR1 LNHDA and CDR2 SQIVND (reference sequence). There are 12 residues in the CDR3. Trimming stripped 9 bases from V and 4 bases from J, with 12 bases between. The CDR3 coding sequence is TGTGCCAGCGCCGAGGCAGCCTATGGCTACACCTTC. Translated, it gives CASAEAAYGYTF.

This clone has only a few counts. This chain connects TRBV5-1 to TRBJ1-4; 11 bases are a match to TRBD1. J lost 3 bases, V lost 4 bases, and 5 bases had no gene match. Germline V gene data show CDR1 as SGHRS and CDR2 as YFSETQ. This CDR3 is 16 amino acids long. This chain's CDR3 is CASSPDRGRPNEKLFF. The CDR3 DNA follows: TGCGCCAGCAGCCCGGACAGGGGGCGTCCTAATGAAAAACTGTTTTTT. Combining the CDR3 with reference TRBV5-1 and TRBJ1-4 gives the whole variable domain KAGVTQTPRYLIKTRGQQVTLSCSPISGHRSVSWYQQTPGQGLQFLFEYFSETQRNKGNFPGRFSGRQFSNSRSEMNVSTLELGDSALYLCASSPDRGRPNEKLFFGSGTQLSVL.

Concerning this clone itself: One junction end disagrees with the germline gene, perhaps due to a read error. The rearrangement links TRBV11-2 to TRBJ2-2, with a weak D call TRBD2 (5 bases). There are 13 residues in the CDR3. Germline V gene sequence: CDR1 SGHAT, CDR2 FQNNGV. The CDR3 loop reads CASSWRLDGDLFF. The CDR3 nucleotides are TGTGCCAGCAGCTGGCGTCTGGACGGGGATCTGTTTTTT.

The rearrangement joins TRBV7-2 to TRBJ2-7; a weak D match, TRBD1 (8 bases). Between the trimmed V and J ends, which lost 1 base and 3 bases, there was a span of 13 bases. There are 15 residues in the CDR3. Looked up from germline, CDR1 is SGHTA and CDR2 is FQGNSA. The CDR3 DNA is TGTGCCAGCAGCTTAGTTACAGGGGGGGACTACGAGCAGTACTTC. Amino acids: CASSLVTGGDYEQYF.

The chain links TRBV10-1 to TRBJ1-1, with 8 bases identical to TRBD1. Germline CDR1 reads WNHNN; CDR2 reads SYGVQD (reference sequence). This CDR3 contains 13 residues. J gave up 10 bases and V 6 bases, and 10 bases lay outside the gene matches. The CDR3 protein is CASRPGTGMGAFF. In nucleotides, the CDR3 is TGCGCCAGCAGGCCCGGGACAGGCATGGGAGCTTTCTTT.

The chain recombines TRBV2 with TRBJ2-2; TRBD2 matches at 10 bases. V shed 7 bases and J 4 bases; nucleotides not matched to a gene: 6. The CDR3 is 15 residues long. Germline CDR1 and CDR2: SNHLY and FYNNEI. CDR3 DNA sequence: TGTGCCAGCACCCGGACTAGCGGACTCACCGGGGAGCTGTTTTTT. Amino acids: CASTRTSGLTGELFF.

This clone was counted between two and nine times. The chain has TRBV30 and TRBJ2-7; D possibly corresponds to TRBD2 (5 bases). Deletions cut 7 bases from V and 2 bases from J, with 12 bases between. The germline V gene has CDR1 GTSNPN and CDR2 SVGIG (reference sequence). The CDR3 is 12 residues long. In DNA form, the CDR3 reads TGTGCCTCCGGACTCGCCACCTACGAGCAGTACTTC. Its protein is CASGLATYEQYF.

This clone was seen more than once but under ten times. The V gene is TRBV9, the J gene TRBJ2-5, with 9 nucleotides matching TRBD2. V gave up 1 base and J gave up 5 bases; unmatched junction bases: 12. Germline CDR1 SGDLS, CDR2 YYNGEE. This CDR3 region has 17 residues. DNA for the CDR3: TGTGCCAGCAGCGTATTTCCCCTAGCGGGATTCTCGGAGACCCAGTACTTC. Amino acids: CASSVFPLAGFSETQYF.

In this sample, this clone turned up a few times. This chain connects TRBV5-1 to TRBJ2-6, with 10 bases that match TRBD1. Germline values: CDR1 SGHRS, CDR2 YFSETQ. This CDR3 has 18 residues. V shed 0 bases, J shed 4 bases, and the junction held 7 bases outside the gene matches. Here the CDR3 DNA reads TGCGCCAGCAGCTTGGTGACCGGGACAGGGGACGGGGCCAACGTCCTGACTTTC. Protein: CASSLVTGTGDGANVLTF.

CDR3 bases: TGTGCCAGCAGCCCGTTAGCGGGAGCGTACAATGAGCAGTTCTTC. Protein sequence: CASSPLAGAYNEQFF. This sequence joins TRBV14 and TRBJ2-1; 9 bases are shared with TRBD2. Germline-derived CDR1 and CDR2 are SGHDN and FVKESK. V was pared by 4 bases and J by 4 bases, with 5 bases of the junction left unmatched. This CDR3 is built from 15 residues.

The V call is TRBV30, the J call TRBJ2-7; a possible D gene is TRBD1 (5 bases). V lost 3 bases to trimming and J lost 5 bases, with 14 bases between them. Germline V CDR1 and CDR2: GTSNPN, SVGIG (reference sequence). The CDR3 has 13 amino acids. CDR3 region: CAWRRVGLNEQYF. In nucleotides, the CDR3 is TGTGCCTGGAGAAGGGTGGGGCTCAACGAGCAGTACTTC.

This chain uses TRBV7-9 with TRBJ2-5, with 13 bases matching TRBD2. Germline-derived CDR1 and CDR2 are SEHNR and FQNEAQ (reference sequence). The J segment lost 5 bases and the V segment lost 5 bases, leaving 8 bases of the junction unmatched. This CDR3 is built from 16 residues. The CDR3 here is CASSVTSGRTRETQYF. As DNA, the CDR3 is TGTGCCAGCAGCGTGACTAGCGGGAGGACCCGGGAGACCCAGTACTTC.

This clone was seen a few times. The V gene is TRBV6-1, the J gene TRBJ2-3; D is uncertain. CDR3 size: 15 residues. V lost 3 bases and J lost 5, with 15 bases in between. The germline V gene has CDR1 MNHNS and CDR2 SASEGT. The CDR3 protein is CASSEGYYPRDTQYF. The CDR3 nucleotides are TGTGCCAGCAGTGAGGGCTATTATCCGAGAGATACGCAGTATTTT.

This clone was observed a handful of times. The chain couples TRBV5-4 to TRBJ2-3; D remains unclear. V lost 0 bases and J 3 bases, leaving 8 bases between the germline ends. The CDR3 is 14 amino acids. Germline V lookup: CDR1 SGHNT, CDR2 YYREEE (reference sequence). CDR3 in DNA: TGTGCCAGCAGCTTGGTCTATGAAACAGATACGCAGTATTTT. Translating gives CASSLVYETDTQYF.

This clone was recorded a few times. The chain joins TRBV9 to TRBJ2-6, with unresolved D. The germline V and J ends were trimmed by 3 bases and 0 bases, with 7 bases remaining between them. This CDR3 spans 15 amino acids. Per the germline V gene, CDR1 is SGDLS and CDR2 is YYNGEE. In DNA form, the CDR3 reads TGTGCCAGCAGCGCCTACAGCTCTGGGGCCAACGTCCTGACTTTC. Its protein is CASSAYSSGANVLTF.

This clone appeared a few times. V gene TRBV29-1 combines with J gene TRBJ2-3; 7 bases are shared with TRBD1. Germline V CDR1 and CDR2: SQVTM, ANQGSEA. This CDR3 comprises 14 residues. V shed 7 bases, J shed 7 bases, and the junction held 14 bases outside the gene matches. The DNA of the CDR3 is TGCAGCGCCCACCAGGGGGTCCCTGGGAATACGCAGTATTTT. It codes for CSAHQGVPGNTQYF.

In its sample, this clone was seen a few times. The same CDR3 also results from other DNA sequences found in this sample. The genes are TRBV9 and TRBJ1-4; 10 bases match TRBD1. The CDR3 contains 16 residues. The V gene's germline CDR1 is SGDLS and CDR2 YYNGEE. The junction had 10 bases not matched to a gene; V was cut back by 3 bases and J by 8 bases. Here the CDR3 reads CASSGRQGAGSEKLFF. The CDR3 DNA is TGTGCCAGCAGCGGGCGACAGGGGGCAGGGAGCGAAAAACTGTTTTTT.

This clone has only a few counts. This chain uses TRBV2 with TRBJ2-1; 8 bases agree with TRBD2. The CDR3 is 17 amino acids. Looked up from germline, CDR1 is SNHLY and CDR2 is FYNNEI. The V gene end was trimmed by 1 base and the J gene end by 2 bases; junction bases not matched to a gene: 7. The CDR3 DNA sequence: TGTGCCAGCAGTGAAGGCGGGGGGTACGTAACCTACAATGAGCAGTTCTTC. It encodes CASSEGGGYVTYNEQFF.

The gene calls are TRBV18 and TRBJ1-2; 8 bases map to TRBD1. The CDR3 is 16 amino acids. Germline CDR1 KGHSH, CDR2 LQKENI. V dropped 0 bases and J dropped 7; count of bases not matched to a gene: 10. CDR3 region: CASSPPSGQGAFGYTF. The CDR3 bases are TGTGCCAGCTCACCACCGAGCGGGCAGGGGGCCTTTGGCTACACCTTC.

V gene TRBV29-1 combines with J gene TRBJ1-1; D perhaps matches TRBD1 (6 bases). Trimming cost V 3 bases and J 5 bases, with 10 bases left between them. The CDR3 spans 12 residues. CDR1 SQVTM and CDR2 ANQGSEA come from the germline V gene. The CDR3 DNA reads as TGCAGCGTTGATACAGGGTTTACTGAAGCTTTCTTT. Its protein product is CSVDTGFTEAFF.

The V gene is TRBV19, the J gene TRBJ2-1; D gene unclear. The CDR3 has 16 residues. Germline CDR1 is LNHDA and CDR2 is SQIVND (reference sequence). The germline V and J ends were trimmed by 2 bases and 0 bases, with 11 bases remaining between them. The CDR3 sequence: CASSISLLSSYNEQFF. As DNA, the CDR3 is TGTGCCAGTAGTATAAGTCTGCTGAGCTCCTACAATGAGCAGTTCTTC. Filled out from reference TRBV19 and TRBJ2-1, the complete variable domain reads DGGITQSPKYLFRKEGQNVTLSCEQNLNHDAMYWYRQDPGQGLRLIYYSQIVNDFQKGDIAEGYSVSREKKESFPLTVTSAQKNPTAFYLCASSISLLSSYNEQFFGPGTRLTVL.